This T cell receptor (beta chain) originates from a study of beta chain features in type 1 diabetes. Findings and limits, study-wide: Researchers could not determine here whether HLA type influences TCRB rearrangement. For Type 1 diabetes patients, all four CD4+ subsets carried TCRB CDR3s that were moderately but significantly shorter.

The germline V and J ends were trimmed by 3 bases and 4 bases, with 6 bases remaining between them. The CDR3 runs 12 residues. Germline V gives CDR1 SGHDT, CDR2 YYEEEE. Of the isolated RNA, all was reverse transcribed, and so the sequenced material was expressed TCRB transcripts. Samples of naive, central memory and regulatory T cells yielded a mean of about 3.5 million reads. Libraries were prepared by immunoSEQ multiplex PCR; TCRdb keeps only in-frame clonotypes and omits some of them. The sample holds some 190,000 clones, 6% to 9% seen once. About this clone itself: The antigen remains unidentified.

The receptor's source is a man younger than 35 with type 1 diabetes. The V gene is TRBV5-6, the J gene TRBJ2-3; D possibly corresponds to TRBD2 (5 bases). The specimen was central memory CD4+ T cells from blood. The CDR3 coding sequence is TGTGCCAGCAGCTCCGGGGCAGATACGCAGTATTTT. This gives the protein CASSSGADTQYF.